The next 31 T cell receptor beta chains were all read from a single sample in a study of molecular identifiers for immune sequencing clone quantification. TCRdb itself ran the PCR reads through MiXCR, one entry per CDR3 protein. This sample has fewer than 45,000 distinct CDR3 sequences; roughly 18% occur once, and the top ten carry around 7%. What was sequenced was naive CD8+ T cells from blood, with Jurkat cell RNA spiked in. As to subset: FACS-sorted CD8+CD4-CCR7+CD45RA+ naive T cells. These receptors all come from a human donor in good health. Some libraries in this study had Jurkat cell RNA spiked in.

This clonotype was observed at least ten times. In nucleotides, the CDR3 is TGTGCCAGCAGCTTAGCTCTAGCGGGGTACTCCGACCCGGGTGAGCAGTTCTTC. Protein product: CASSLALAGYSDPGEQFF. V is TRBV7-9 and J is TRBJ2-1; 9 bases map to TRBD2. The CDR3 extends over 18 amino acids. Germline V gives CDR1 SEHNR, CDR2 FQNEAQ (reference sequence). The V segment lost 0 bases and the J segment 9 bases; nucleotides outside the gene matches: 15.

This clonotype was counted between two and nine times. V gene TRBV4-1 combines with J gene TRBJ2-7, with D tentatively TRBD2 (7 bases). The germline V and J ends were trimmed by 0 bases and 0 bases, with 12 bases remaining between them. Per germline, CDR1 MGHRA and CDR2 YSYEKL. The CDR3 covers 16 residues. Here the CDR3 reads CASSQDLGGASYEQYF. In DNA, the CDR3 is TGCGCCAGCAGCCAAGATTTGGGGGGGGCCTCCTACGAGCAGTACTTC.

This clonotype showed up many times. The chain has TRBV28 and TRBJ2-3, with D maybe TRBD2 (6 bases). The CDR3 contains 15 residues. Trimming stripped 3 bases from V and 2 bases from J, with 12 bases between. Germline V CDR1 and CDR2: MDHEN, SYDVKM. CDR3 residues: CASSLGSGDTDTQYF. Written as DNA, the CDR3 is TGTGCCAGCAGTTTGGGTAGCGGAGACACAGATACGCAGTATTTT.

In its sample, this clonotype was seen many times. This sequence joins TRBV9 and TRBJ2-1; TRBD2 is a possible D gene (5 bases). V gave up 5 bases and J gave up 10 bases, with 7 bases separating them. Looked up from germline, CDR1 is SGDLS and CDR2 is YYNGEE. This CDR3 is built from 10 residues. The CDR3 here is CASSGSEQFF. Written as DNA, the CDR3 is TGTGCCAGCAGTGGGAGCGAGCAGTTCTTC.

This clonotype showed up just a few times. This chain links TRBV4-3 with TRBJ2-7; TRBD1 is a possible D gene (5 bases). V was shortened by 1 base and J by 3 bases, with 10 bases between the two germline ends. The germline CDR1 and CDR2 sequences are LGHNA and YSLEER. This CDR3 has 14 residues. This CDR3 reads CASSQVRGFYEQYF. The CDR3, as DNA: TGCGCCAGCAGCCAAGTAAGGGGTTTCTACGAGCAGTACTTC.

In regard to this clonotype: Mismatch with germline at one junction end may stem from a read error. This sequence joins TRBV6-2 or TRBV6-3 and TRBJ2-7; TRBD2 aligns across 10 bases. The CDR3 is 15 residues long. Per the germline V gene, CDR1 is MNHEY and CDR2 is SVGEGT. The CDR3 loop is CASSYGLAGAYEQCF. In DNA form, the CDR3 reads TGTGCCAGCAGTTACGGCCTAGCGGGAGCCTACGAGCAGTGCTTC.

The rearrangement uses TRBV15 and TRBJ1-2; 10 nucleotides agree with TRBD1. Trimming took 3 bases from V and 4 from J; bases not matched to a gene: 5. This CDR3 is built from 15 residues. Germline values: CDR1 LNHNV, CDR2 YYDKDF (reference sequence). CDR3 bases: TGTGCCACCAGCAGTGGGGACAGGGGAATCTATGGCTACACCTTC. This codes for CATSSGDRGIYGYTF.

The chain carries TRBV7-8 and TRBJ2-1; TRBD1 matches at 8 bases. CDR3 size: 16 residues. V lost 5 bases, J lost 10 bases, and 16 bases stayed unmatched. Germline V gene lookup returns CDR1 SGHVS and CDR2 FQNEAQ. CDR3 sequence: CASSLLRQGLGNEQFF. The CDR3 nucleotides are TGTGCCAGCAGCCTTCTACGACAGGGGTTGGGGAACGAGCAGTTCTTC.

This clonotype ranks as medium-sized. The rearrangement uses TRBV20-1 and TRBJ2-1; no reliable D call. CDR1 is DFQATT and CDR2 is SNEGSKA in the germline V gene (reference sequence). V lost 6 bases and J 9 bases, leaving 12 bases between the germline ends. This CDR3 has 11 amino acids. The CDR3: CSAPDGSEQFF. CDR3 nucleotides: TGCAGTGCCCCCGATGGATCTGAGCAGTTCTTC.

The rearrangement joins TRBV28 to TRBJ1-5; TRBD1 aligns across 9 bases. The CDR3 runs to 15 residues. From germline, CDR1 is MDHEN and CDR2 SYDVKM. V lost 4 bases and J lost 11; bases outside the gene matches: 12. CDR3 sequence reads: CASSSLGTGYWSQHF. For the CDR3, the DNA is TGTGCCAGCAGTTCTCTAGGGACAGGGTACTGGTCCCAGCATTTT.

This clonotype was seen many times. V is TRBV7-8 and J is TRBJ2-5, with TRBD1 matching 9 bases. Germline V gives CDR1 SGHVS, CDR2 FQNEAQ. This CDR3 region has 15 residues. With 5 bases clipped from V and 4 bases from J, the junction kept 8 bases outside the gene matches. The CDR3 region has the DNA TGTGCCAGCAGCGAGGACAGGGGAAGGGGAGAGACCCAGTACTTC. Encoded protein: CASSEDRGRGETQYF.

This clonotype was recorded many times. The rearrangement uses TRBV12-3 or TRBV12-4 and TRBJ2-6, with D perhaps TRBD1 or TRBD2 (6 bases each). V shed 1 base and J shed 1 base, with 14 bases lying between them. CDR3 length: 18 amino acids. In DNA, the CDR3 is TGTGCCAGCAGTTTAGTCGGGGGACACCTATCTGGGGCCAACGTCCTGACTTTC. Translation gives CASSLVGGHLSGANVLTF.

The V call is TRBV19, the J call TRBJ2-1; TRBD1 agrees at 8 bases. The CDR3 is made up of 12 amino acids. From germline, CDR1 is LNHDA and CDR2 SQIVND (reference sequence). The ends lost 8 bases at V and 5 bases at J; junction bases unmatched: 2. CDR3 amino acids: CASSTGDNEQFF. For the CDR3, the DNA is TGTGCCAGTTCGACAGGGGACAATGAGCAGTTCTTC.

This clonotype has ten or more counts. The rearrangement joins TRBV2 to TRBJ2-1, with D maybe TRBD2 (5 bases). This CDR3 contains 13 residues. V gave up 7 bases and J gave up 8 bases, with 15 bases separating them. Germline CDR1 is SNHLY and CDR2 is FYNNEI. CDR3 in DNA: TGTGCCAGCAAGGTAACTAGAAGCTATGAGCAGTTCTTC. This translates into CASKVTRSYEQFF.

As to this clonotype: Possible read error: a much larger clone is one base away. The chain couples TRBV28 to TRBJ2-5, with 8 nucleotides matching TRBD2. The CDR3 is 13 residues long. Germline lookup yields CDR1 MDHEN and CDR2 SYDVKM. The CDR3 nucleotides read TGTGCCAGCACCCCTCGGGGGGGAGAGACCCGGTACTTC. The encoded protein is CASTPRGGETRYF.

This clonotype was seen a few times. V usage is TRBV28 and J usage is TRBJ2-5; D not resolved. Germline V lookup: CDR1 MDHEN, CDR2 SYDVKM. Trimming left V 1 base short and J 2 bases short, with 11 bases between. This CDR3 has 15 residues. The CDR3 DNA reads TGTGCCAGCAGTTTATCCCTAGATTGGCAAGAGACCCAGTACTTC. It encodes CASSLSLDWQETQYF.

In this sample, this clonotype turned up many times. The CDR3 loop is CSVGYSSYEQYF. CDR3 DNA: TGCAGCGTTGGCTATAGCTCCTACGAGCAGTACTTC. V is TRBV29-1 and J is TRBJ2-7; D gene unclear. CDR3 length equals 12 residues. Germline values: CDR1 SQVTM, CDR2 ANQGSEA. V was pared by 4 bases and J by 0 bases, with 7 bases between.

This clonotype appeared many times. The chain recombines TRBV7-9 with TRBJ2-3; 13 positions agree with TRBD2. Trimming at V came to 7 bases and at J to 5 bases, leaving 9 bases not matched to a gene. The CDR3 consists of 16 residues. The germline gives CDR1 SEHNR, CDR2 FQNEAQ (reference sequence). The CDR3 loop reads CASTATSGRIGDTQYF. CDR3 sequence (DNA): TGTGCCAGCACCGCGACTAGCGGGAGGATCGGAGATACGCAGTATTTT.

This clonotype was observed at least ten times. V usage is TRBV7-2 and J usage is TRBJ2-5, with TRBD1 matching 12 bases. CDR1 is SGHTA and CDR2 is FQGNSA in the germline V gene. Trimming cost V 5 bases and J 4 bases; bases outside gene matches: 8. The CDR3 contains 16 residues. The CDR3 is CASSLGGTGGVETQYF. The CDR3 DNA is TGTGCCAGCAGCCTAGGGGGGACAGGGGGCGTAGAGACCCAGTACTTC.

In this sample, this clonotype turned up many times. This rearrangement joins TRBV5-6 to TRBJ1-2; no firm D call. Trimming took 4 bases from V and 4 from J, leaving 17 bases between them. In germline, CDR1 is SGHDT, CDR2 YYEEEE. CDR3 length: 15 residues. As DNA, the CDR3 is TGTGCCAGCAGCCCACGGTGGAGCCGGACCTATGGCTACACCTTC. Protein: CASSPRWSRTYGYTF.

A remark on this clonotype: It may be a read error: a sequence one base away is much more abundant. CDR3 nucleotide sequence: TGTGCCAGCAGCCCGGGCAGGGCCTACGAGCAGTACTTC. Its protein product is CASSPGRAYEQYF. The chain combines TRBV7-8 with TRBJ2-7, with a possible D match to TRBD1 (5 bases). CDR1 SGHVS and CDR2 FQNEAQ come from the germline V gene. V lost 5 bases to trimming and J lost 2 bases, with 10 bases between them. There are 13 residues in the CDR3.

The sample holds many counts of this clonotype. This chain uses TRBV7-2 with TRBJ2-7; 12 bases align to TRBD2. The CDR3 spans 17 residues. With V trimmed by 2 bases and J by 4 bases, 9 bases remained unmatched. Germline V gives CDR1 SGHTA, CDR2 FQGNSA. The CDR3 nucleotides are TGTGCCAGCAGCTTAACTAGCGGGAGGCCCAACCCTTACGAGCAGTACTTC. Protein sequence: CASSLTSGRPNPYEQYF.

This clonotype was found a few times. This chain connects TRBV28 to TRBJ2-7; the D is unclear. This CDR3 contains 15 residues. The V end was cut by 8 bases, the J end by 2 bases, with 19 bases between. The germline gives CDR1 MDHEN, CDR2 SYDVKM. As DNA, the CDR3 is TGTGCCAGCGCCGAACTTGTGGGTAGTCCCTACGAGCAGTACTTC. Translated, it gives CASAELVGSPYEQYF.

The chain employs TRBV7-8 and TRBJ2-7; D gene uncertain. V lost 5 bases and J 2 bases, leaving 7 bases between the germline ends. The CDR3 runs to 12 residues. Germline-derived CDR1 and CDR2 are SGHVS and FQNEAQ. CDR3 residues: CASSPDPYEQYF. CDR3 nucleotides: TGTGCCAGCAGCCCCGACCCCTACGAGCAGTACTTC.

V and J are TRBV28 and TRBJ1-4; possibly TRBD1 for D (5 bases). CDR3 length: 14 amino acids. V lost 3 bases and J lost 3, with 8 bases in between. Germline assignment: CDR1 MDHEN and CDR2 SYDVKM. The CDR3: CASSFREANEKLFF. Here the CDR3 DNA reads TGTGCCAGCAGTTTCAGGGAAGCTAATGAAAAACTGTTTTTT.

With regard to this clonotype: A much larger clone sits a single nucleotide away, making a read error possible. The chain employs TRBV15 and TRBJ2-5; D is uncertain. CDR1 is LNHNV and CDR2 is YYDKDF in the germline V gene (reference sequence). The length of the CDR3 is 15 residues. The CDR3 reads CAISRDQAGDVTQYF. Written as DNA, the CDR3 is TGTGCCATCAGCAGAGATCAGGCAGGCGATGTGACCCAGTACTTC. The variable domain in full, completed from reference TRBV15 and TRBJ2-5, reads DAMVIQNPRYQVTQFGKPVTLSCSQTLNHNVMYWYQQKSSQAPKLLFHYYDKDFNNEADTPDNFQSRRPNTSFCFLDIRSPGLGDTAMYLCAISRDQAGDVTQYFGPGTRLLVL.

This clonotype has a count of ten or more. This chain uses TRBV6-5 with TRBJ2-7, with 7 positions matching TRBD2. In germline, CDR1 is MNHEY, CDR2 SVGAGI. With 6 bases clipped from V and 0 bases from J, the junction kept 8 bases outside the gene matches. This CDR3 contains 15 residues. The CDR3 sequence: CASRILAAHSYEQYF. The CDR3 DNA reads TGTGCCAGCAGGATTCTAGCGGCACACTCCTACGAGCAGTACTTC.

This clonotype has a count of ten or more. V and J are TRBV19 and TRBJ2-5; 7 positions agree with TRBD1. The V gene end was trimmed by 10 bases and the J gene end by 3 bases; junction bases not matched to a gene: 5. The CDR3 is 12 amino acids. Germline V lookup: CDR1 LNHDA, CDR2 SQIVND (reference sequence). CDR3 residues: CATRDREETQYF. The DNA for the CDR3 is TGTGCCACCCGGGACAGAGAAGAGACCCAGTACTTC.

Ten or more counts support this clonotype. This sequence joins TRBV20-1 and TRBJ2-1; 7 positions match TRBD2. The CDR3 sequence is 14 residues long. V lost 3 bases to trimming and J lost 1 base; unmatched junction nucleotides: 3. CDR1 is DFQATT, CDR2 SNEGSKA, per germline (reference sequence). CDR3 protein: CSASQGGSYNEQFF. The CDR3 coding sequence is TGCAGTGCTAGCCAGGGAGGGTCCTACAATGAGCAGTTCTTC.

This clonotype was recorded at least ten times. The chain links TRBV19 to TRBJ2-1; D not certain. The germline V gene has CDR1 LNHDA and CDR2 SQIVND (reference sequence). The V gene lost 3 bases and the J gene lost 8 bases, with 5 bases spanning the gap. This CDR3 comprises 11 residues. The CDR3 protein is CASSISYEQFF. Here the CDR3 DNA reads TGTGCCAGTAGTATCTCCTATGAGCAGTTCTTC.

This clonotype came up many times. The gene calls are TRBV18 and TRBJ2-2; maybe TRBD1 (6 bases). Trimming cost V 5 bases and J 6 bases, with 16 bases left between them. Germline lookup yields CDR1 KGHSH and CDR2 LQKENI. CDR3 size: 15 residues. The CDR3: CASSSLDSWSGELFF. CDR3 in DNA: TGTGCCAGCTCATCATTGGACAGTTGGTCCGGGGAGCTGTTTTTT.